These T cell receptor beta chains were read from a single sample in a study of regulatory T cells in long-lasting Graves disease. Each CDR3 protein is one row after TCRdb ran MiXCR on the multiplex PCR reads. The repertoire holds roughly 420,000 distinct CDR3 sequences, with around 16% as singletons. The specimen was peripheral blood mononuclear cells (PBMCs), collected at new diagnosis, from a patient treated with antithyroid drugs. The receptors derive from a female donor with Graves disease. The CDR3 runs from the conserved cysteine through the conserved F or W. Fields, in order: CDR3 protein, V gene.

cdr3_aa: CASSLGAPVYEQYF; v_call: TRBV5-6
cdr3_aa: CASSLRPYSNQPQHF; v_call: TRBV27
cdr3_aa: CASAKDGYNEQFF; v_call: TRBV6-2/TRBV6-3
cdr3_aa: CASTSRAGGPQETQYF; v_call: TRBV6-1
cdr3_aa: CASSLEISGNTIYF; v_call: TRBV11-2
cdr3_aa: CASSESTSGATDTQYF; v_call: TRBV10-1
cdr3_aa: CASSLVRGSYNEPFF; v_call: TRBV27
cdr3_aa: CSAHPGLAGLPPAF; v_call: TRBV20-1
cdr3_aa: CSARDLVGLAGGYEQYF; v_call: TRBV20-1
cdr3_aa: CASSPDAGGYTF; v_call: TRBV3-1
cdr3_aa: CASSTLGYEQYF; v_call: TRBV19
cdr3_aa: CASSPWRGEKLFF; v_call: TRBV6-2/TRBV6-3
cdr3_aa: CASSPEAGSGYTF; v_call: TRBV18
cdr3_aa: CASSQGRSNQPQHF; v_call: TRBV6-2/TRBV6-3
cdr3_aa: CASSPTPGLGLINEQFF; v_call: TRBV6-1
cdr3_aa: CASSSTSDRVSADTQYF; v_call: TRBV7-9
cdr3_aa: CSARVETSGDYEQYF; v_call: TRBV20-1
cdr3_aa: CASSLWTGSNSPLHF; v_call: TRBV5-1
cdr3_aa: CASRKDRGGNSPLHF; v_call: TRBV19
cdr3_aa: CASKAGARKSGNTIYF; v_call: TRBV19
cdr3_aa: CASSERGKNTEAFF; v_call: TRBV6-2/TRBV6-3
cdr3_aa: CASSLGTGWEKLFF; v_call: TRBV12-3/TRBV12-4
cdr3_aa: CATSDPGTSGSNEQFF; v_call: TRBV24-1
cdr3_aa: CSARGALGGYTF; v_call: TRBV20-1
cdr3_aa: CASSIDYQNTGELFF; v_call: TRBV5-6
cdr3_aa: CASSSPGTLEYSNQPQHF; v_call: TRBV19
cdr3_aa: CASSPAQGQGRSGEQFF; v_call: TRBV19
cdr3_aa: CACSGDGTGFFAGELFF; v_call: TRBV7-2
cdr3_aa: CSASGQYNEQFF; v_call: TRBV20-1
cdr3_aa: CASSLITGAPGELFF; v_call: TRBV7-9
cdr3_aa: CASSLVDPSSNGYTF; v_call: TRBV5-1
cdr3_aa: CASSVATGAGGTEAFF; v_call: TRBV9
cdr3_aa: CASSQRDRGRRVNTEAFF; v_call: TRBV2
cdr3_aa: CSALYRVGNQPQHF; v_call: TRBV20-1
cdr3_aa: CASSPLGTITGELFF; v_call: TRBV12-3/TRBV12-4
cdr3_aa: CSAGDSYEQYF; v_call: TRBV20-1
cdr3_aa: CASSFPPSTHNEQFF; v_call: TRBV12-3/TRBV12-4
cdr3_aa: CASAGPGANEQFF; v_call: TRBV14
cdr3_aa: CSAPSQGNTEAFF; v_call: TRBV29-1
cdr3_aa: CAWSAWGAQTEAFF; v_call: TRBV30
cdr3_aa: CASSESTVSLHF; v_call: TRBV10-2
cdr3_aa: CASSSDRAIDTQYF; v_call: TRBV12-3/TRBV12-4